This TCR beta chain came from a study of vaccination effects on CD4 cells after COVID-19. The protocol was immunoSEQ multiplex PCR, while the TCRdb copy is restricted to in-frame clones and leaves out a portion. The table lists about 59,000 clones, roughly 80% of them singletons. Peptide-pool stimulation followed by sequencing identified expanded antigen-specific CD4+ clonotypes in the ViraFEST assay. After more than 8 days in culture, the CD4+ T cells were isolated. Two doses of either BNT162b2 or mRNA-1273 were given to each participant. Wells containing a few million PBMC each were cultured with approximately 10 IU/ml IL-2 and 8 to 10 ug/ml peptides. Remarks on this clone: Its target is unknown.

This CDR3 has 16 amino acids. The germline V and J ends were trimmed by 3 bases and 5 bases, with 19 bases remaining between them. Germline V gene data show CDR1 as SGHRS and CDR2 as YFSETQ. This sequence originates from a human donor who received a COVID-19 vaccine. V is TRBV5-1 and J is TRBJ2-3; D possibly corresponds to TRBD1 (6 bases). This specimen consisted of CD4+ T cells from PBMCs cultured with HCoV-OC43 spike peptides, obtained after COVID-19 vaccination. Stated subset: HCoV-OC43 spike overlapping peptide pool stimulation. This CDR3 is CASSWVMGAPGDTQYF. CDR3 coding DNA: TGCGCCAGCAGCTGGGTCATGGGGGCCCCCGGAGATACGCAGTATTTT. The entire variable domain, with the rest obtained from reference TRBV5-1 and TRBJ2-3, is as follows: KAGVTQTPRYLIKTRGQQVTLSCSPISGHRSVSWYQQTPGQGLQFLFEYFSETQRNKGNFPGRFSGRQFSNSRSEMNVSTLELGDSALYLCASSWVMGAPGDTQYFGPGTRLTVL.